The clone carrying this TCR beta chain was counted only a few times. Its specificity is unknown. Looked up from germline, CDR1 is LNHNV and CDR2 is YYDKDF (reference sequence). V was shortened by 3 bases and J by 5 bases, with 10 bases between the two germline ends. This CDR3 comprises 14 residues. The source of the sample is a study of response to subunit inactivated influenza vaccine. General study results and limits: It was suggested by the authors that few new T cells are recruited by each seasonal influenza vaccination.

TCRdb reanalysed the RT-PCR reads using MiXCR and keeps one entry per CDR3 protein. This table holds fewer than 550,000 distinct CDR3 sequences, about 25% found once. The genes are TRBV15 and TRBJ2-2; D ambiguous. The origin of this receptor is a middle-aged man who received an inactivated influenza vaccine. The input for sequencing was CD4+ T cells sorted from PBMCs, taken roughly 5 days after vaccination. The CDR3 protein is CATSSGIRTGELFF. The CDR3 DNA follows: TGTGCCACCAGCAGTGGGATAAGGACCGGGGAGCTGTTTTTT.